This T cell receptor beta chain was observed in a study of blood T cell repertoires in COVID-19. Study-level background: Spain, Italy and the United States supplied samples that represented acute and convalescent COVID-19.

This table comes from immunoSEQ multiplex PCR, and its TCRdb copy is limited to in-frame clones, with some not included. Among about 240,000 clones listed, 82% were seen once. V trimming: 5 bases; J trimming: 3 bases; junction bases outside the gene matches: 7. The CDR3 is made up of 16 amino acids. Germline-derived CDR1 and CDR2 are LNHDA and SQIVND (reference sequence). This clone was seen just once. The chain couples TRBV19 to TRBJ1-4, with TRBD1 identical over 9 bases. What was sequenced was peripheral blood. This sequence was found in a woman between 55 and 75 years old with active or convalescent COVID-19. In DNA, the CDR3 is TGTGCCAGTAGTCTGCAACAGGGGGCGCCTAATGAAAAACTGTTTTTT. Translating gives CASSLQQGAPNEKLFF. Full variable domain (rest looked up from reference TRBV19 and TRBJ1-4): DGGITQSPKYLFRKEGQNVTLSCEQNLNHDAMYWYRQDPGQGLRLIYYSQIVNDFQKGDIAEGYSVSREKKESFPLTVTSAQKNPTAFYLCASSLQQGAPNEKLFFGSGTQLSVL.